The 20 T cell receptor beta chains presented below share a single source sample, sequenced in a study of T cell responses to AZD1222 COVID-19 vaccine. Profiled with immunoSEQ multiplex PCR; TCRdb holds only in-frame clones, not every one. This table holds about 120,000 clones, roughly nine tenths found once. The sample was peripheral blood, taken on day 0 of AZD1222 vaccination. The receptors were sampled from an adult in good health.

The chain carries TRBV7-2 and TRBJ1-3; a weak D match, TRBD1 (5 bases). The germline CDR1 and CDR2 sequences are SGHTA and FQGNSA. V lost 1 base, J lost 0 bases, and 10 bases lay in between. This CDR3 region has 16 residues. CDR3 amino acids: CASSLVGAVSGNTIYF. The CDR3 DNA reads as TGTGCCAGCAGCTTAGTTGGGGCAGTCTCTGGAAACACCATATATTTT. Combining the CDR3 with reference TRBV7-2 and TRBJ1-3 gives the whole variable domain GAGVSQSPSNKVTEKGKDVELRCDPISGHTALYWYRQSLGQGLEFLIYFQGNSAPDKSGLPSDRFSAERTGGSVSTLTIQRTQQEDSAVYLCASSLVGAVSGNTIYFGEGSWLTVV.

The chain employs TRBV19 and TRBJ1-2; D is possibly TRBD1 (5 bases). The CDR3 totals 14 residues. CDR1 is LNHDA, CDR2 SQIVND, per germline (reference sequence). V was cut by 3 bases and J by 4 bases, with 12 bases left in between. The CDR3 loop is CASSMVAGGYGYTF. The CDR3 nucleotides are TGTGCCAGTAGTATGGTTGCGGGGGGCTATGGCTACACCTTC.

The V call is TRBV2, the J call TRBJ1-2, with 8 bases lining up with TRBD1. Germline V gene sequence: CDR1 SNHLY, CDR2 FYNNEI. The CDR3 loop spans 14 amino acids. Unmatched junction bases numbered 5, after V lost 4 bases and J lost 4 bases. CDR3 sequence (DNA): TGTGCCAGCAGTGTGACAGGGGACGCCTATGGCTACACCTTC. It codes for CASSVTGDAYGYTF.

The chain combines TRBV30 with TRBJ2-2; 8 positions match TRBD2. Per the germline V gene, CDR1 is GTSNPN and CDR2 is SVGIG (reference sequence). The V and J ends lost 6 bases and 6 bases, in that order; junction bases with no gene match: 12. The CDR3 contains 15 residues. Written as DNA, the CDR3 is TGTGCCTGCTCCCCGGGACTAGTTACCCCCGGGGAGCTGTTTTTT. Translated, it gives CACSPGLVTPGELFF.

V usage is TRBV6-5 and J usage is TRBJ1-3, with a weak D call TRBD1 (5 bases). Germline CDR1 MNHEY, CDR2 SVGAGI. Between the trimmed V and J ends, which lost 4 bases and 3 bases, there was a span of 13 bases. The CDR3 length is 15 residues. In nucleotides, the CDR3 is TGTGCCAGCAGTTCCCGACAGAGAGTTGGAAACACCATATATTTT. The encoded protein is CASSSRQRVGNTIYF.

The chain is built from TRBV6-5 and TRBJ2-1; D possibly matches TRBD1 or TRBD2 (5 bases each). Trimming took off 5 bases at V and 0 bases at J, with 11 bases between the two ends. This CDR3 is built from 15 residues. Germline loops: CDR1 MNHEY, CDR2 SVGAGI. CDR3: CASSTGTSSYNEQFF. The CDR3 coding sequence is TGTGCCAGCAGTACCGGGACGAGCTCCTACAATGAGCAGTTCTTC.

The chain uses TRBV30 and TRBJ1-1; D is unresolved. The CDR3 loop spans 15 amino acids. Germline CDR1 reads GTSNPN; CDR2 reads SVGIG (reference sequence). Trimming stripped 1 base from V and 1 base from J, with 13 bases between. CDR3 sequence (DNA): TGTGCCTGGAGTGAGGCGGACGGTAGGAACACTGAAGCTTTCTTT. Encoded protein: CAWSEADGRNTEAFF.

The rearrangement uses TRBV7-9 and TRBJ1-1; 9 nucleotides line up with TRBD1. The trim removed 3 bases at V and 5 bases at J, leaving 16 bases unmatched. Per germline, CDR1 SEHNR and CDR2 FQNEAQ (reference sequence). The CDR3 runs 18 residues. Written as DNA, the CDR3 is TGTGCCAGCAGCTTTGTTCGGTGGGGACAGGGAGACGAGACTGAAGCTTTCTTT. Its protein product is CASSFVRWGQGDETEAFF.

CDR3 nucleotides: TGTGCCAGCAGACTCCCCGGGACAGGGACTAATGAGCAGTTCTTC. As protein: CASRLPGTGTNEQFF. The genes are TRBV27 and TRBJ2-1; TRBD1 matches 9 bases. Germline-derived CDR1 and CDR2 are MNHEY and SMNVEV (reference sequence). The CDR3 runs to 15 residues. Germline trimming cut 6 bases from V and 7 bases from J; bases unmatched to any gene: 10.

This rearrangement joins TRBV4-1 to TRBJ2-2, with no clear D. V lost 1 base and J lost 4, with 10 bases in between. In germline, CDR1 is MGHRA, CDR2 YSYEKL. This CDR3 region has 15 residues. The CDR3 loop is CASSQVSIVTGELFF. In DNA, the CDR3 is TGCGCCAGCAGCCAAGTGTCGATAGTCACCGGGGAGCTGTTTTTT.

The chain employs TRBV4-2 and TRBJ2-4; 14 nucleotides align to TRBD2. The V segment lost 1 base and the J segment 6 bases; nucleotides outside the gene matches: 5. Germline V gene sequence: CDR1 LGHNA, CDR2 YNFKEQ. CDR3 length: 17 amino acids. Here the CDR3 DNA reads TGTGCCAGCAGCCAAGGGACTAGCGGGGGGCCCGGAAACATTCAGTACTTC. Encoded protein: CASSQGTSGGPGNIQYF.

The chain joins TRBV7-9 to TRBJ1-2; D is uncertain. Trimming left V 7 bases short and J 8 bases short, with 20 bases between. Germline-derived CDR1 and CDR2 are SEHNR and FQNEAQ (reference sequence). The CDR3 consists of 14 residues. The CDR3 region is CASTPPRGVRGYTF. The CDR3 nucleotides are TGTGCCAGCACCCCCCCTCGCGGGGTGCGCGGCTACACCTTC.

The chain employs TRBV18 and TRBJ1-2, with a tentative D call TRBD1 (5 bases). This CDR3 contains 14 residues. Germline V gene data show CDR1 as KGHSH and CDR2 as LQKENI. Trimming took 1 base from V and 6 from J, leaving 12 bases between them. The CDR3 loop is CASSPRRGIDGYTF. The CDR3 nucleotides read TGTGCCAGCTCACCACGGAGGGGAATAGATGGCTACACCTTC.

V and J are TRBV7-2 and TRBJ1-1; no definite D call. V shed 3 bases and J shed 3 bases, with 14 bases lying between them. This CDR3 has 15 residues. Germline V lookup: CDR1 SGHTA, CDR2 FQGNSA. CDR3 sequence reads: CASSFGVGGDTEAFF. The CDR3 DNA reads as TGTGCCAGCAGCTTTGGAGTCGGTGGGGACACTGAAGCTTTCTTT.

The rearrangement joins TRBV27 to TRBJ2-2, with D hard to call. V was clipped by 3 bases and J by 6 bases, with 8 bases between them. Germline assignment: CDR1 MNHEY and CDR2 SMNVEV (reference sequence). This CDR3 has 13 residues. This CDR3 reads CASSLMPSGELFF. The CDR3 coding sequence is TGTGCCAGCAGTTTGATGCCCTCCGGGGAGCTGTTTTTT.

The J gene is TRBJ2-1, the V gene TRBV13, with 12 bases lining up with TRBD2. The germline gives CDR1 PRHDT, CDR2 FYEKMQ (reference sequence). V shed 5 bases and J 6 bases; nucleotides not matched to a gene: 5. This CDR3 spans 15 amino acids. The CDR3 DNA reads as TGTGCCAGCAGCCCCGGGACTAGCGGGTTCAATGAGCAGTTCTTC. Translating it yields CASSPGTSGFNEQFF.

This clone was observed a few times. This chain uses TRBV12-3 or TRBV12-4 with TRBJ1-2, with a possible D match to TRBD1 (5 bases). The CDR3 is 13 amino acids. V lost 3 bases, J lost 8 bases, and 13 bases lay in between. CDR3 bases: TGTGCCAGCAGTTTCCTTGGGACGGGGGGCTACACCTTC. Translation gives CASSFLGTGGYTF.

This rearrangement joins TRBV10-3 to TRBJ1-2; TRBD1 agrees at 8 bases. This CDR3 region has 13 residues. Per the germline V gene, CDR1 is ENHRY and CDR2 is SYGVKD. Unmatched junction bases numbered 5, after V lost 3 bases and J lost 8 bases. The CDR3 protein is CAISETGGSGYTF. The CDR3 DNA reads TGTGCCATCAGTGAAACAGGGGGGAGCGGCTACACCTTC.

This clone was seen just once. This rearrangement joins TRBV5-5 to TRBJ1-1; D not certain. Germline assignment: CDR1 SGHKS and CDR2 YYEKEE (reference sequence). V was shortened by 5 bases and J by 1 base, with 9 bases between the two germline ends. This CDR3 contains 13 residues. CDR3 loop: CASSRLWNTEAFF. CDR3 in DNA: TGTGCCAGCAGTCGCCTTTGGAACACTGAAGCTTTCTTT.

In regard to this clone: One end of the junction fails to match germline, which may point to a read error. The chain uses TRBV5-4 and TRBJ2-7, with D possibly matching TRBD1 (6 bases). The CDR3 loop spans 17 amino acids. Germline-derived CDR1 and CDR2 are SGHNT and YYREEE (reference sequence). The CDR3 sequence is CASSLANHRENPYQQYF. The CDR3, as DNA: TGTGCCAGCAGCTTGGCCAATCACAGGGAGAACCCCTACCAGCAGTACTTC. Supplemented by reference TRBV5-4 and TRBJ2-7, the full variable domain reads ETGVTQSPTHLIKTRGQQVTLRCSSQSGHNTVSWYQQALGQGPQFIFQYYREEENGRGNFPPRFSGLQFPNYSSELNVNALELDDSALYLCASSLANHRENPYQQYFGPGTRLTVT.